The 8 T cell receptor beta chains presented below share a single source sample, sequenced in a study of cytomegalovirus exposure and HLA in healthy donors (dated by TCRdb to 2015 to 2018). Library generation was performed with the immunoSEQ multiplex PCR assay. The source is immuneACCESS, and TCRdb retained only in-frame sequences with V and J called. Part of the clones is not carried over; for the studies checked, unresolved V genes explain less than half of this, and the remainder is unexplained. This sample lists 85,000 to 90,000 clones; approximately 96% were detected once. The ten largest clones represent roughly 0.8% of the sample. The sequenced sample was PBMCs. The receptors here all came from a man younger than 35 in good health and CMV-seronegative.

The chain links TRBV11-3 to TRBJ2-1; D is unclear. Trimming left V 1 base short and J 4 bases short, with 5 bases between. This CDR3 is 13 amino acids long. Germline V gene sequence: CDR1 SGHNT, CDR2 YENEEA. The DNA for the CDR3 is TGTGCCAGCAGCTTAGTACTTTACAATGAGCAGTTCTTC. Translating gives CASSLVLYNEQFF.

This clone showed up just once. The chain has TRBV12-5 and TRBJ2-3; TRBD2 agrees at 8 bases. Unmatched junction bases numbered 11, after V lost 6 bases and J lost 0 bases. Germline values: CDR1 LGHNT, CDR2 FRNRAP. The CDR3 is 17 amino acids. The CDR3 loop is CASGPDKAGVSTDTQYF. The CDR3 nucleotides are TGTGCTAGTGGCCCTGATAAAGCGGGAGTGAGCACAGATACGCAGTATTTT.

This rearrangement joins TRBV30 to TRBJ2-3; D is possibly TRBD1 (5 bases). The CDR3 contains 12 residues. From germline, CDR1 is GTSNPN and CDR2 SVGIG (reference sequence). V gave up 3 bases and J gave up 6 bases, with 10 bases separating them. The CDR3 reads CAWRTGADTQYF. Here the CDR3 DNA reads TGTGCCTGGAGAACAGGTGCCGATACGCAGTATTTT.

The chain couples TRBV5-1 to TRBJ2-3, with 8 nucleotides matching TRBD2. Unmatched junction bases numbered 3, after V lost 1 base and J lost 2 bases. The CDR3 length is 15 residues. The germline V gene has CDR1 SGHRS and CDR2 YFSETQ. In nucleotides, the CDR3 is TGCGCCAGCAGCTTGCCTAGCGGGCCCACAGATACGCAGTATTTT. Amino acid sequence: CASSLPSGPTDTQYF.

V is TRBV15 and J is TRBJ1-1; 7 bases map to TRBD1. Germline assignment: CDR1 LNHNV and CDR2 YYDKDF (reference sequence). V was pared by 1 base and J by 3 bases, with 8 bases of the junction left unmatched. The CDR3 has 16 amino acids. The CDR3 reads CATSRGLRGLHTEAFF. The CDR3 nucleotides read TGTGCCACCAGCAGAGGACTAAGGGGGCTGCACACTGAAGCTTTCTTT.

The chain carries TRBV20-1 and TRBJ1-1; D gene unclear. CDR1 is DFQATT, CDR2 SNEGSKA, per germline (reference sequence). This CDR3 is 11 amino acids long. With 3 bases removed from V and 0 bases from J, the gap between germline ends came to 2 bases. In nucleotides, the CDR3 is TGCAGTGCTAGCGTGAACACTGAAGCTTTCTTT. Amino acid sequence: CSASVNTEAFF.

The J gene is TRBJ2-2, the V gene TRBV12-5; 12 bases match TRBD1. The J segment lost 6 bases and the V segment lost 4 bases, leaving 9 bases of the junction unmatched. CDR1 LGHNT and CDR2 FRNRAP come from the germline V gene. The length of the CDR3 is 17 residues. CDR3 loop: CASGWGTGGSLAGELFF. The CDR3 nucleotides read TGTGCTAGTGGTTGGGGGACAGGGGGCTCGTTAGCCGGGGAGCTGTTTTTT.

The rearrangement joins TRBV30 to TRBJ2-4; D is perhaps TRBD1 (7 bases). The CDR3 totals 16 residues. The V gene's germline CDR1 is GTSNPN and CDR2 SVGIG (reference sequence). Trimming took 1 base from V and 4 from J, leaving 17 bases between them. The CDR3 region is CAWSGWGDRAKNIQYF. The CDR3 DNA sequence: TGTGCCTGGAGTGGGTGGGGGGACAGAGCAAAAAACATTCAGTACTTC. Together with reference TRBV30 and TRBJ2-4, the CDR3 gives the full variable domain: SQTIHQWPATLVQPVGSPLSLECTVEGTSNPNLYWYRQAAGRGLQLLFYSVGIGQISSEVPQNLSASRPQDRQFILSSKKLLLSDSGFYLCAWSGWGDRAKNIQYFGAGTRLSVL.